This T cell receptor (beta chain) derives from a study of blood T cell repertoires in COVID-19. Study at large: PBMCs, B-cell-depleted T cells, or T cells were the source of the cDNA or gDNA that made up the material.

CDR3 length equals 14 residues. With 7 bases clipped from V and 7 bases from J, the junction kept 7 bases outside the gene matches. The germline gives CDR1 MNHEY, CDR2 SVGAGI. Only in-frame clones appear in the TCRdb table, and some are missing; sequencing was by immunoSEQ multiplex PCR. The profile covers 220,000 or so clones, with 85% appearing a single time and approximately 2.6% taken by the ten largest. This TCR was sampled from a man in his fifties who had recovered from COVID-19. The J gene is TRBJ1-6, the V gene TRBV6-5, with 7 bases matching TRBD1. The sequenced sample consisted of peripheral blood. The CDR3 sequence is CASKPGQLNSPLHF. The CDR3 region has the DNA TGTGCCAGCAAACCGGGACAGCTGAATTCACCCCTCCACTTT.